The clone carrying this T cell receptor (beta chain) was observed a few times. Its cognate antigen is unknown. Germline V gene data show CDR1 as DFQATT and CDR2 as SNEGSKA (reference sequence). V was cut by 6 bases and J by 0 bases, with 10 bases left in between. The CDR3 totals 13 residues. The sample originates from a study of post-analysis software for immune sequencing data. The study, taken as a whole, reports: Relative to controls, patients with multiple sclerosis showed significantly lower normalized Chao1 diversity. Included in a set of a few TRBV segments more frequent in patients than controls were TRBV5-6, TRBV5-1 and TRBV20-1. Under F measure analysis, samples from one preparation batch co-clustered strongly.

Every TCR beta cDNA library bore unique molecular identifiers. MiXCR, run by TCRdb on the PCR reads, gives a single entry per CDR3 protein. The sample contains roughly 570,000 distinct CDR3 sequences, less than 40% of which appear only once. The rearrangement joins TRBV20-1 to TRBJ2-3; D unresolved. The sequenced sample consisted of blood. The sequence was obtained from a girl aged 2-17 years with multiple sclerosis. The DNA of the CDR3 is TGCAGTGCCGAGCAGACTAGCACAGATACGCAGTATTTT. Translating it yields CSAEQTSTDTQYF.